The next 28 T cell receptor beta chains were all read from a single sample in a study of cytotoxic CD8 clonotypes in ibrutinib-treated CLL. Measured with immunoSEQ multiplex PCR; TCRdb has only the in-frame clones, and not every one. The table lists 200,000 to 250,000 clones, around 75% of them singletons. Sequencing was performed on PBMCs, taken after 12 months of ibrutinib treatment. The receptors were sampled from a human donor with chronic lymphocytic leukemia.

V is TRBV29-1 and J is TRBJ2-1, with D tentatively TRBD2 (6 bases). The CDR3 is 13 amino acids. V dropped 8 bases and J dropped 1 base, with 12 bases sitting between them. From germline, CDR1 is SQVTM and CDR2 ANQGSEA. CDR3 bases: TGCAGCTACCGGAGGGAGTCCTACAATGAGCAGTTCTTC. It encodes CSYRRESYNEQFF.

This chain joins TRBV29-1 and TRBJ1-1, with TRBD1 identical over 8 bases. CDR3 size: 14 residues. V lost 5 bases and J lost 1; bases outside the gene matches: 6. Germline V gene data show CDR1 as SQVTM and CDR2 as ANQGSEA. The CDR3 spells CSVSVGTGNTEAFF. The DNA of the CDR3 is TGCAGCGTTTCAGTAGGGACAGGGAACACTGAAGCTTTCTTT.

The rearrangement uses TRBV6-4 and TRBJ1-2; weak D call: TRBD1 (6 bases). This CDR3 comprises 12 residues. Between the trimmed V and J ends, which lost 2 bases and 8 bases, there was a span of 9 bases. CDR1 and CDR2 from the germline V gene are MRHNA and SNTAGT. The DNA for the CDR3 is TGTGCCAGCAGTGACGGGGGGCAGGGCTACACCTTC. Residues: CASSDGGQGYTF.

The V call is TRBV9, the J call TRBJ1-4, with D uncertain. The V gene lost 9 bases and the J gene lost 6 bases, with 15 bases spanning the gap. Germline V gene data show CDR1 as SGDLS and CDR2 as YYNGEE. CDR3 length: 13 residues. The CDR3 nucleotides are TGTGCCAATCCCGGTTCCGTGGATGAAAAACTGTTTTTT. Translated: CANPGSVDEKLFF.

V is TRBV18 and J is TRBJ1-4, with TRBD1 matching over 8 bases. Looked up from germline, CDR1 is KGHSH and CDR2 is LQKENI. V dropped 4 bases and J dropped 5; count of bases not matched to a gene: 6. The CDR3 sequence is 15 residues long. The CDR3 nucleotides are TGTGCCAGCTCACGACAGGGGACAGGCAATGAAAAACTGTTTTTT. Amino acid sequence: CASSRQGTGNEKLFF.

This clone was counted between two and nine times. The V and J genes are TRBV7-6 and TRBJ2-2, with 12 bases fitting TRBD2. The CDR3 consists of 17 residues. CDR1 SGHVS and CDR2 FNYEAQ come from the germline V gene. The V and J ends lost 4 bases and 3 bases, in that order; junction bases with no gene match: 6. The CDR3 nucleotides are TGTGCCAGCAGCTCCCCGGGACTAGCGGGTTACACCGGGGAGCTGTTTTTT. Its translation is CASSSPGLAGYTGELFF.

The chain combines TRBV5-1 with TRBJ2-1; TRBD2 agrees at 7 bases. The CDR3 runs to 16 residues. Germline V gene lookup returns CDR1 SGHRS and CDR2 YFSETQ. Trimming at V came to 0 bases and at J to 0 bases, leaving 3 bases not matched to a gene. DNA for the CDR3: TGCGCCAGCAGCTTGGTGGCTAGCGGCTCCTACAATGAGCAGTTCTTC. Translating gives CASSLVASGSYNEQFF. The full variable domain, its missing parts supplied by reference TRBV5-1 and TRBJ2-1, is KAGVTQTPRYLIKTRGQQVTLSCSPISGHRSVSWYQQTPGQGLQFLFEYFSETQRNKGNFPGRFSGRQFSNSRSEMNVSTLELGDSALYLCASSLVASGSYNEQFFGPGTRLTVL.

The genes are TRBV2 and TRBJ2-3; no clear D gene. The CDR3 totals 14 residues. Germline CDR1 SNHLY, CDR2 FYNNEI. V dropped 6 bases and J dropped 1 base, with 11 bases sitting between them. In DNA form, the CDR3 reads TGTGCCAGCAGCGGAGACTGGGGCACAGATACGCAGTATTTT. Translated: CASSGDWGTDTQYF.

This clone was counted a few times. The CDR3 reads CASPGCGLRLGSQTQYF. The CDR3 DNA follows: TGCGCCAGCCCTGGGTGTGGTTTACGACTTGGCTCGCAGACCCAGTACTTC. V usage is TRBV5-1 and J usage is TRBJ2-5; D is uncertain. CDR3 length: 17 residues. Germline values: CDR1 SGHRS, CDR2 YFSETQ. V shed 7 bases and J shed 6 bases, with 28 bases lying between them.

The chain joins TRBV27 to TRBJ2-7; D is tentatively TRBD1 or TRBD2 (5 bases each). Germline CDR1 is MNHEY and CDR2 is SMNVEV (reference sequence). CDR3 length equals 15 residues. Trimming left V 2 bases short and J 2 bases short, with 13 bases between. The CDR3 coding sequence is TGTGCCAGCAGTTTAGGGACGGACTGGCCCTACGAGCAGTACTTC. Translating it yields CASSLGTDWPYEQYF.

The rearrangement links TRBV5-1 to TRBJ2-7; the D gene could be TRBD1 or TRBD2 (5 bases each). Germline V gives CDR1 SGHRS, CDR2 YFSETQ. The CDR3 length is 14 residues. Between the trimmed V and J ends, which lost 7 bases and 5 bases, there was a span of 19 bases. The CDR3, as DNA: TGCGCCAGCTCGTTGGCGGGCAGGGTCGACGAGCAGTACTTC. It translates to CASSLAGRVDEQYF.

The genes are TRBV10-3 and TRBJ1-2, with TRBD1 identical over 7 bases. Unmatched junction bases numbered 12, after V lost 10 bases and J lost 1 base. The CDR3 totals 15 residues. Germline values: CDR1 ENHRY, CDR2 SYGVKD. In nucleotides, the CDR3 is TGTGCCACCGGGCGCCGGGACAGCGTTAACTATGGCTACACCTTC. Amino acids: CATGRRDSVNYGYTF.

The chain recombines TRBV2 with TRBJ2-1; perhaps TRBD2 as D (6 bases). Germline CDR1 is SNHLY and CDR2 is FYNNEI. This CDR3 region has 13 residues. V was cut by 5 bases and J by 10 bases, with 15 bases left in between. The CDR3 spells CASSSTRVEEQFF. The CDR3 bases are TGTGCCAGCAGTTCGACTAGGGTCGAGGAGCAGTTCTTC. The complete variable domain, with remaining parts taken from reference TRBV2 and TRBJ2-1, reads EPEVTQTPSHQVTQMGQEVILRCVPISNHLYFYWYRQILGQKVEFLVSFYNNEISEKSEIFDDQFSVERPDGSNFTLKIRSTKLEDSAMYFCASSSTRVEEQFFGPGTRLTVL.

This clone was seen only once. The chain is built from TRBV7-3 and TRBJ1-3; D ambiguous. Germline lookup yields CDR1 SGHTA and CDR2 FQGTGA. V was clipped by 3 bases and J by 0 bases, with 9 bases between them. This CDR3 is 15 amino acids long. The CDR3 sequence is CASSLHGNSGNTIYF. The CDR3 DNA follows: TGTGCCAGCAGCTTGCACGGGAACTCTGGAAACACCATATATTTT.

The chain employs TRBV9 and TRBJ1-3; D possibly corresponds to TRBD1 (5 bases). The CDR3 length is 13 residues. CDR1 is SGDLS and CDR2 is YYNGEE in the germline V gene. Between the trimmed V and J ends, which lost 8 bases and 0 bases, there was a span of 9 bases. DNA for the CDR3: TGTGCCAGTGGACAAAACTCTGGAAACACCATATATTTT. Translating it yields CASGQNSGNTIYF.

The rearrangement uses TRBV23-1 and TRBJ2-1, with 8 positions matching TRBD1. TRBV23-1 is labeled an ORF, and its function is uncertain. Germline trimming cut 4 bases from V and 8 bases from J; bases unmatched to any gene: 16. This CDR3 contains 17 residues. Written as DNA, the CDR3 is TGCGCCAGCAGTCCTGCGACAGGGGAATGGGCTAAAGATGAGCAGTTCTTC. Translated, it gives CASSPATGEWAKDEQFF.

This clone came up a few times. This CDR3 reads CAWTILYGEAFF. CDR3 nucleotides: TGTGCCTGGACTATCTTGTACGGGGAAGCTTTCTTT. The chain carries TRBV30 and TRBJ1-1; D gene ambiguous. This CDR3 contains 12 residues. V was pared by 4 bases and J by 8 bases, with 14 bases between. CDR1 GTSNPN and CDR2 SVGIG come from the germline V gene (reference sequence).

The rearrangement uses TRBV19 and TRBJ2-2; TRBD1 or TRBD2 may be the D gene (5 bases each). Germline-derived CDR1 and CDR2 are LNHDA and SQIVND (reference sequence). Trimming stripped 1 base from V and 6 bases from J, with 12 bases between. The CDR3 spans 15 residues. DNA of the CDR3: TGTGCCAGTAGTATAGTTTCCGGGGCTGCCGGGGAGCTGTTTTTT. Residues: CASSIVSGAAGELFF.

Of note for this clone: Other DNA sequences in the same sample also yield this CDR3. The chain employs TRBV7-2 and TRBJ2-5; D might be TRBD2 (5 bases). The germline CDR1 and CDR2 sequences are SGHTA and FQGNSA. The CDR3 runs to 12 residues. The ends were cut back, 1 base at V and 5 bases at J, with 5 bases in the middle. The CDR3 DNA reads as TGTGCCAGCAGCTTAGAGCGGGAGACCCAGTACTTC. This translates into CASSLERETQYF. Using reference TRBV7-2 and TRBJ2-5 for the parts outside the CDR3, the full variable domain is GAGVSQSPSNKVTEKGKDVELRCDPISGHTALYWYRQSLGQGLEFLIYFQGNSAPDKSGLPSDRFSAERTGGSVSTLTIQRTQQEDSAVYLCASSLERETQYFGPGTRLLVL.

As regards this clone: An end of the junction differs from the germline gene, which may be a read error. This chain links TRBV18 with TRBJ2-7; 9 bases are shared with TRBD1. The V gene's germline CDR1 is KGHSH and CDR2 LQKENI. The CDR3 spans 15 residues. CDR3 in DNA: TGTGCCAGCGCACCCCCGGGACAGGGCTCCTACGAGCAGTACTTC. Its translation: CASAPPGQGSYEQYF.

The CDR3 DNA sequence: TGTGCCAGCAGCTTAGTCGGGACAGGGGAAGAAGCTTTCTTT. Protein: CASSLVGTGEEAFF. V gene TRBV7-9 combines with J gene TRBJ1-1, with 10 bases aligning to TRBD1. V dropped 1 base and J dropped 8; count of bases not matched to a gene: 4. The CDR3 extends over 14 amino acids. Per germline, CDR1 SEHNR and CDR2 FQNEAQ (reference sequence).

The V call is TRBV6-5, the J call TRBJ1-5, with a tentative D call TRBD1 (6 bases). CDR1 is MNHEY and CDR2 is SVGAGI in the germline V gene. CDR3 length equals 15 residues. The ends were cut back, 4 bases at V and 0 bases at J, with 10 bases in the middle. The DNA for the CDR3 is TGTGCCAGCAGTTTCCAGGGGAATAGCAATCAGCCCCAGCATTTT. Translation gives CASSFQGNSNQPQHF.

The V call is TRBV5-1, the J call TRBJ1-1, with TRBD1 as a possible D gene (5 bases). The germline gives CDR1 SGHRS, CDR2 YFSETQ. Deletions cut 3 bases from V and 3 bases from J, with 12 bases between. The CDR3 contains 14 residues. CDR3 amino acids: CASSSELGDTEAFF. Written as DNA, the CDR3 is TGCGCCAGCAGCTCGGAACTGGGGGACACTGAAGCTTTCTTT.

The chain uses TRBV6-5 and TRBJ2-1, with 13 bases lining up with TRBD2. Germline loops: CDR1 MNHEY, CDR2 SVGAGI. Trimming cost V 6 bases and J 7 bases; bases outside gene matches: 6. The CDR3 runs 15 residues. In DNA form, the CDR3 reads TGTGCCAGCAGGACCGGGACTAGCGGGAAAAATGAGCAGTTCTTC. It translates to CASRTGTSGKNEQFF.

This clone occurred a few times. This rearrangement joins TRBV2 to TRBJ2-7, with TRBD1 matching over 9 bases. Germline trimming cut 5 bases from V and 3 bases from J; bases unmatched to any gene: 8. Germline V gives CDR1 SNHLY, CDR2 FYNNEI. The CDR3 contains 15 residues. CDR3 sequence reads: CASSYTGGTFYEQYF. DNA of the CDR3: TGTGCCAGCAGTTACACAGGGGGCACCTTCTACGAGCAGTACTTC.

CDR3 sequence (DNA): TGTGCCACCAGCAGATCCGAAGGGTTCATAGAAGGAAACACCATATATTTT. It codes for CATSRSEGFIEGNTIYF. The chain recombines TRBV15 with TRBJ1-3; D gene uncertain. Germline V CDR1 and CDR2: LNHNV, YYDKDF (reference sequence). This CDR3 contains 17 residues. Trimming left V 2 bases short and J 4 bases short, with 18 bases between.

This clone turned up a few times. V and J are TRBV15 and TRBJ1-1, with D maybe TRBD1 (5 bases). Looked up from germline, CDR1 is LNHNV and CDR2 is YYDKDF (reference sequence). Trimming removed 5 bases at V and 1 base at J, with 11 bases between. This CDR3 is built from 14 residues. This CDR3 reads CATSYSGGNTEAFF. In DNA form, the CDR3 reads TGTGCCACCAGCTATAGTGGGGGGAACACTGAAGCTTTCTTT.

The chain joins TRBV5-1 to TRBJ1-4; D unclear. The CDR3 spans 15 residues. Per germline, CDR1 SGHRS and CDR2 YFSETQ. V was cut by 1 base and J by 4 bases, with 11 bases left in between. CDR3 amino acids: CASSLRASLNEKLFF. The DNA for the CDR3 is TGCGCCAGCAGCTTGCGGGCAAGCCTTAATGAAAAACTGTTTTTT. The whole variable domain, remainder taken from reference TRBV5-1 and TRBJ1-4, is KAGVTQTPRYLIKTRGQQVTLSCSPISGHRSVSWYQQTPGQGLQFLFEYFSETQRNKGNFPGRFSGRQFSNSRSEMNVSTLELGDSALYLCASSLRASLNEKLFFGSGTQLSVL.